The 21 T cell receptor beta chains below come from one sample, sequenced in a study of Graves' ophthalmopathy and Graves' hyperthyroidism (dated by TCRdb to between 2017 and 2018). The sequencing machine was an Illumina HiSeq 2000. For repertoire sequencing, TCR beta CDR3 regions were amplified from RNA transcripts. A first-round RT-PCR used HTBI primers with the Qiagen OneStep RT-PCR kit, followed by a second-round multiplex PCR, size selection and purification. Using fastp at Q25 and MiXCR, TCRdb reprocessed the public reads and kept productive beta chains. Duplicate CDR3 protein sequences are folded into a single record with the most common DNA and genes. The sample table holds about 210,000 distinct CDR3 sequences, of which 25% to 35% were seen once. Of the sample, around 10% is held by the ten largest clones. The sample comprised peripheral blood. The receptors derive from a man aged 50-60 years with Graves' ophthalmopathy. Donor details come from another sample of the same person, matched by shared clones.

This clonotype was counted many times. This rearrangement joins TRBV7-2 to TRBJ1-1; no firm D call. The CDR3 is 14 residues long. Germline values: CDR1 SGHTA, CDR2 FQGNSA. V dropped 1 base and J dropped 3 bases, with 9 bases sitting between them. The CDR3 sequence: CASSLDAAYTEAFF. DNA for the CDR3: TGTGCCAGCAGCTTAGACGCGGCGTACACTGAAGCTTTCTTT.

This clonotype has a count of ten or more. The chain recombines TRBV28 with TRBJ2-2; tentative D call: TRBD1 (5 bases). This CDR3 is 14 amino acids long. V shed 8 bases and J shed 6 bases, with 16 bases lying between them. The V gene's germline CDR1 is MDHEN and CDR2 SYDVKM. The chain's CDR3 is CASRVREGAGELFF. For the CDR3, the DNA is TGTGCCAGCCGAGTCAGGGAAGGCGCCGGGGAGCTGTTTTTT.

This clonotype was seen repeatedly, ten times or more. The chain uses TRBV20-1 and TRBJ2-7, with a tentative D call TRBD2 (6 bases). The germline V gene encodes CDR1 DFQATT and CDR2 SNEGSKA (reference sequence). This CDR3 comprises 13 residues. Trimming left V 6 bases short and J 3 bases short, with 15 bases between. CDR3 nucleotide sequence: TGCAGTGCCCCCGGGGACTCAGGCTACGAGCAGTACTTC. Encoded protein: CSAPGDSGYEQYF.

This clonotype was picked up many times. V usage is TRBV20-1 and J usage is TRBJ1-5; D ambiguous. Germline V lookup: CDR1 DFQATT, CDR2 SNEGSKA (reference sequence). The CDR3 has 14 amino acids. V was pared by 1 base and J by 2 bases, with 9 bases between. The CDR3, as DNA: TGCAGTGCTAGAGGACTGGGCGGCAATCAGCCCCAGCATTTT. It translates to CSARGLGGNQPQHF.

This clonotype was seen many times. The genes are TRBV12-3 or TRBV12-4 and TRBJ1-2; 11 nucleotides agree with TRBD1. The CDR3 contains 15 residues. Germline trimming cut 2 bases from V and 4 bases from J; bases unmatched to any gene: 3. The CDR3: CASSLRTGGGYGYTF. CDR3 coding DNA: TGTGCCAGCAGTTTACGGACAGGGGGCGGCTATGGCTACACCTTC.

Many counts were recorded for this clonotype. This chain joins TRBV27 and TRBJ1-1, with no clear D. Trimming cost V 4 bases and J 1 base, with 10 bases left between them. CDR3 size: 14 residues. CDR1 is MNHEY and CDR2 is SMNVEV in the germline V gene (reference sequence). CDR3 protein: CASSSYLKNTEAFF. The CDR3 bases are TGTGCCAGCAGTTCCTACTTAAAGAACACTGAAGCTTTCTTT.

The sample holds many counts of this clonotype. The rearrangement links TRBV27 to TRBJ1-6; 7 nucleotides line up with TRBD1. CDR1 and CDR2 from the germline V gene are MNHEY and SMNVEV (reference sequence). With 5 bases clipped from V and 9 bases from J, the junction kept 4 bases outside the gene matches. The CDR3 is 13 amino acids. The chain's CDR3 is CASSPPGGSPLHF. CDR3 nucleotide sequence: TGTGCCAGCAGTCCCCCAGGGGGTTCACCCCTCCACTTT.

This clonotype has ten or more counts. This clone may be a read error of a much larger clone one base away. V and J are TRBV4-1 and TRBJ2-5; D remains unclear. Germline V gene sequence: CDR1 MGHRA, CDR2 YSYEKL. The CDR3 has 13 amino acids. Trimming cost V 3 bases and J 1 base, with 6 bases left between them. The CDR3 DNA sequence: TGCGCCAGCAGCCAGCCATCCCAAGAGACCCAGTACTTC. It codes for CASSQPSQETQYF.

In this sample, this clonotype turned up many times. This chain connects TRBV6-5 to TRBJ2-7; tentatively, D is TRBD2 (5 bases). Looked up from germline, CDR1 is MNHEY and CDR2 is SVGAGI. V was trimmed by 1 base and J by 1 base, leaving 8 bases between them. The CDR3 runs 14 residues. The CDR3 protein is CASSYFGNSYEQYF. The CDR3 DNA reads as TGTGCCAGCAGTTACTTCGGGAATTCCTACGAGCAGTACTTC.

Ten or more counts support this clonotype. The chain is built from TRBV13 and TRBJ2-3; TRBD2 is a possible D gene (5 bases). The CDR3 consists of 17 residues. The V gene lost 0 bases and the J gene lost 2 bases, with 15 bases spanning the gap. In germline, CDR1 is PRHDT, CDR2 FYEKMQ (reference sequence). Here the CDR3 reads CASSLGWEKPNTDTQYF. In DNA form, the CDR3 reads TGTGCCAGCAGCTTAGGATGGGAGAAGCCGAACACAGATACGCAGTATTTT.

Concerning this clonotype: Just one base apart from a much larger clone, this may be a read error. The conserved final phenylalanine or tryptophan is absent from the CDR3, which likely points to a read error. In DNA form, the CDR3 reads TGCGCCAGCAGCTTGACTCGGGGGAGACCCCAGGAGCAGTACCTC. Translated, it gives CASSLTRGRPQEQYL. The chain joins TRBV5-1 to TRBJ2-7; tentatively, D is TRBD2 (6 bases). Germline V lookup: CDR1 SGHRS, CDR2 YFSETQ. The CDR3 contains 15 residues. Trimming took 1 base from V and 7 from J, leaving 18 bases between them.

V is TRBV7-2 and J is TRBJ2-7; D may be TRBD2 (6 bases). Between the trimmed V and J ends, which lost 7 bases and 7 bases, there was a span of 20 bases. The CDR3 spans 14 residues. CDR1 and CDR2 (germline): SGHTA, FQGNSA. CDR3 bases: TGTGCCAGCAAGAGACGGGAGCTATCGGGAGAGCAGTACTTC. Protein sequence: CASKRRELSGEQYF.

The table lists this clonotype with many counts. The rearrangement links TRBV4-1 to TRBJ2-7; 12 positions match TRBD1. Germline CDR1 is MGHRA and CDR2 is YSYEKL. The CDR3 runs 16 residues. V gave up 4 bases and J gave up 5 bases; unmatched junction bases: 9. The CDR3 sequence: CASSRGTGGARDEQYF. The CDR3 region has the DNA TGCGCCAGCAGCCGGGGGACAGGGGGCGCGAGGGACGAGCAGTACTTC.

This chain joins TRBV12-3 or TRBV12-4 and TRBJ1-5; tentative D call: TRBD1 (5 bases). The CDR3 has 17 amino acids. The ends were cut back, 7 bases at V and 0 bases at J, with 19 bases in the middle. This CDR3 reads CASTVGGAPSSNQPQHF. The CDR3 nucleotides read TGTGCCAGCACCGTTGGAGGGGCCCCTTCTAGCAATCAGCCCCAGCATTTT.

This clonotype was observed many times. The chain combines TRBV6-2 or TRBV6-3 with TRBJ2-5; 7 bases map to TRBD1. V dropped 6 bases and J dropped 4; count of bases not matched to a gene: 5. This CDR3 has 13 amino acids. Per the germline V gene, CDR1 is MNHEY and CDR2 is SVGEGT. The CDR3 spells CASSNRGRETQYF. The CDR3 bases are TGTGCCAGCAGCAACAGGGGTCGAGAGACCCAGTACTTC.

This chain links TRBV7-9 with TRBJ2-7; D may be TRBD1 (7 bases). Germline CDR1 SEHNR, CDR2 FQNEAQ (reference sequence). The CDR3 contains 14 residues. V gave up 5 bases and J gave up 2 bases, with 13 bases separating them. CDR3 coding DNA: TGTGCCAGCAGCAGCAGGGGGGATCCCTACGAGCAGTACTTC. Translated, it gives CASSSRGDPYEQYF.

There are many counts of this clonotype. The chain has TRBV11-2 and TRBJ2-6; D remains unclear. V lost 1 base and J 3 bases, leaving 13 bases between the germline ends. CDR1 is SGHAT, CDR2 FQNNGV, per germline. The CDR3 has 17 amino acids. The CDR3 nucleotides are TGTGCCAGCAGCTTAGGTTTTGGAAAGGGTGGGGCCAACGTCCTGACTTTC. As protein: CASSLGFGKGGANVLTF.

This clonotype was counted only a few times. The chain links TRBV6-1 to TRBJ2-7; D remains ambiguous. Germline V gene sequence: CDR1 MNHNS, CDR2 SASEGT. The CDR3 covers 12 residues. V dropped 6 bases and J dropped 5 bases, with 11 bases sitting between them. Here the CDR3 reads CASSHQGNEQYF. CDR3 nucleotide sequence: TGTGCCAGCAGCCACCAAGGTAACGAGCAGTACTTC.

The table lists this clonotype with many counts. CDR3 sequence (DNA): TGTGCCAGCTCACCAACAGACTACGAGCAGTACTTC. This translates into CASSPTDYEQYF. The chain links TRBV18 to TRBJ2-7; no clear D gene. This CDR3 spans 12 amino acids. Deletions cut 2 bases from V and 3 bases from J, with 5 bases between. Germline CDR1 KGHSH, CDR2 LQKENI.

This clonotype was seen repeatedly, ten times or more. V and J are TRBV27 and TRBJ1-5; 9 bases match TRBD1. This CDR3 is 14 amino acids long. Per the germline V gene, CDR1 is MNHEY and CDR2 is SMNVEV (reference sequence). Trimming cost V 6 bases and J 6 bases; bases outside gene matches: 6. The DNA for the CDR3 is TGTGCCAGCAGAACAGGGGGCGCAGGTCAGCCCCAGCATTTT. Translation: CASRTGGAGQPQHF.

This clonotype was counted many times. The rearrangement joins TRBV6-2 or TRBV6-3 to TRBJ1-1; maybe TRBD1 (5 bases). Germline V CDR1 and CDR2: MNHEY, SVGEGT. CDR3 length: 13 amino acids. Trimming shortened V by 7 bases and J by 0 bases, and 9 bases separated the two germline ends. The CDR3 is CASTWGVNTEAFF. The CDR3 DNA is TGTGCCAGCACCTGGGGGGTGAACACTGAAGCTTTCTTT.